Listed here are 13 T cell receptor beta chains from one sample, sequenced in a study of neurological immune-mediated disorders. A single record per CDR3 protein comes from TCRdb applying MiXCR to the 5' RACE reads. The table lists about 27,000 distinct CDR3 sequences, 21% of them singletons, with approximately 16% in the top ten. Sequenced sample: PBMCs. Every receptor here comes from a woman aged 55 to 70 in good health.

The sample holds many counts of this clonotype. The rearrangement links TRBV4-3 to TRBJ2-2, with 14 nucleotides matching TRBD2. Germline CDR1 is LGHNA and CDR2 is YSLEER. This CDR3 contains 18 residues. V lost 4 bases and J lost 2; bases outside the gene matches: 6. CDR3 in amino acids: CASSRLGLAGDNTGELFF. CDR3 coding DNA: TGCGCCAGCAGCCGGTTGGGACTAGCGGGGGACAACACCGGGGAGCTGTTTTTT.

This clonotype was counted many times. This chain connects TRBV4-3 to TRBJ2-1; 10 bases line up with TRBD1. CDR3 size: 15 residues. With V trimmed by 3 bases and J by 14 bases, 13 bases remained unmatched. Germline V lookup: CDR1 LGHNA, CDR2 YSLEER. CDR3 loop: CASSQDRGELVEKFF. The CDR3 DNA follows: TGCGCCAGCAGCCAGGACAGGGGGGAATTGGTGGAGAAGTTCTTC.

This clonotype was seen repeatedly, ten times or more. CDR3 sequence: CSVDDRAVADTQYF. The CDR3 DNA reads as TGCAGCGTTGATGACAGGGCGGTAGCAGATACGCAGTATTTT. The rearrangement joins TRBV29-1 to TRBJ2-3; 7 bases line up with TRBD1. The germline V gene encodes CDR1 SQVTM and CDR2 ANQGSEA. There are 14 residues in the CDR3. V was pared by 3 bases and J by 4 bases, with 7 bases of the junction left unmatched.

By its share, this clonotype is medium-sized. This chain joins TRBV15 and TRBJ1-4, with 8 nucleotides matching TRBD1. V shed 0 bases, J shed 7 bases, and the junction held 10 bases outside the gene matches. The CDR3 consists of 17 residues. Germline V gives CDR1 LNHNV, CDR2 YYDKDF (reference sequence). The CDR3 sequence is CATSRDIGQGAFEKLFF. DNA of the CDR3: TGTGCCACCAGCAGAGATATCGGCCAGGGGGCTTTTGAAAAACTGTTTTTT.

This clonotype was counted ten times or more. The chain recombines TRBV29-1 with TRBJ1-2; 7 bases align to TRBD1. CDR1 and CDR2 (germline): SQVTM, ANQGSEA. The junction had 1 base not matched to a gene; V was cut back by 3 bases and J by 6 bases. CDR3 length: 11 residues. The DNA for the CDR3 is TGCAGCGTTGACAGGGGGGATGGCTACACCTTC. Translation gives CSVDRGDGYTF.

This chain's CDR3 is CASSPGVNTEAFF. CDR3 in DNA: TGTGCCAGTAGTCCAGGGGTGAACACTGAAGCTTTCTTT. V and J are TRBV19 and TRBJ1-1; D is perhaps TRBD1 (6 bases). Germline CDR1 reads LNHDA; CDR2 reads SQIVND (reference sequence). Trimming removed 5 bases at V and 0 bases at J, with 7 bases between. CDR3 size: 13 residues.

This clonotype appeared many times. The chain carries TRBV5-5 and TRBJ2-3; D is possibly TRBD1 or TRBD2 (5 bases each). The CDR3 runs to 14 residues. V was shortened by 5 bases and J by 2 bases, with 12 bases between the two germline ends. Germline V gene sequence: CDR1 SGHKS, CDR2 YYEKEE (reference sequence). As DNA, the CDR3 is TGTGCCAGCAGATTCGGGGCGTTCACAGATACGCAGTATTTT. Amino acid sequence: CASRFGAFTDTQYF.

CDR3 nucleotide sequence: TGCAGCGTAAAAGGGCAGTTGACCTACGAGCAGTACTTC. This encodes CSVKGQLTYEQYF. The rearrangement uses TRBV29-1 and TRBJ2-7, with D unclear. CDR1 and CDR2 (germline): SQVTM, ANQGSEA. The CDR3 has 13 residues. The V end was cut by 6 bases, the J end by 2 bases, with 14 bases between.

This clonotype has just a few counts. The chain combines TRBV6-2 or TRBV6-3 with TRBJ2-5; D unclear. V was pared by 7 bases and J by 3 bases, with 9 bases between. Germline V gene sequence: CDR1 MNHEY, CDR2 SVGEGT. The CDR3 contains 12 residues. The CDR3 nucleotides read TGTGCCAGCATGTACCCAGAAGAGACCCAGTACTTC. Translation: CASMYPEETQYF.

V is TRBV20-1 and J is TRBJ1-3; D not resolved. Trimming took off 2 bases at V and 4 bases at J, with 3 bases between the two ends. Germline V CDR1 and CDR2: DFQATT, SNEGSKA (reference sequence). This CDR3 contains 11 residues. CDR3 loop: CSARTGNTIYF. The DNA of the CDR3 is TGCAGTGCTAGAACAGGAAACACCATATATTTT.

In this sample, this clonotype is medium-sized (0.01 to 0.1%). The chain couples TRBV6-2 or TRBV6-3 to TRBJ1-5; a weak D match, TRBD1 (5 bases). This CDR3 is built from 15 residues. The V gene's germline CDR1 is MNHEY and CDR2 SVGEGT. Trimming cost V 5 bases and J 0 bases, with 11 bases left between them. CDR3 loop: CASSPRQNSNQPQHF. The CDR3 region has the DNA TGTGCCAGCAGTCCCCGACAGAATAGCAATCAGCCCCAGCATTTT.

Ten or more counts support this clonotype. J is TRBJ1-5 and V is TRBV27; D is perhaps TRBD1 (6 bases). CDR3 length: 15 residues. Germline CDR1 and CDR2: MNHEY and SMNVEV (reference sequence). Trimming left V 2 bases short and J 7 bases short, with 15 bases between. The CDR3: CASSLVGAGGQPQHF. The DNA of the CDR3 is TGTGCCAGCAGTTTAGTGGGGGCAGGAGGGCAGCCCCAGCATTTT.

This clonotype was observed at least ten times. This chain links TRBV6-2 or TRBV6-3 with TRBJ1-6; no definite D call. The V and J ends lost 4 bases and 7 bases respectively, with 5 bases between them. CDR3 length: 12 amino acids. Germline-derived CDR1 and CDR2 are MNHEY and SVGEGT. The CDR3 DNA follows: TGTGCCAGCAGTTTCTCAAATTCACCCCTCCACTTT. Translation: CASSFSNSPLHF.